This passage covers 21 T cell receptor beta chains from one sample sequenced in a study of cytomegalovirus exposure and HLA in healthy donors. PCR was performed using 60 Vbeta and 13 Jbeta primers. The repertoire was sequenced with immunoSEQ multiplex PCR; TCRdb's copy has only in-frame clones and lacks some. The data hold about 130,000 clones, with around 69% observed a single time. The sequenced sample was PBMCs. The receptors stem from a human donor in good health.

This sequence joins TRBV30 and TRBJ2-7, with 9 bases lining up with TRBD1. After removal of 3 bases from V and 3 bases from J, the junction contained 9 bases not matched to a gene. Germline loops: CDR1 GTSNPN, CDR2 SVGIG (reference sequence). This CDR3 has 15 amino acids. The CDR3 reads CAWSAGTGILYEQYF. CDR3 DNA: TGTGCCTGGAGCGCCGGGACAGGGATTCTCTACGAGCAGTACTTC.

The CDR3, as DNA: TGTGCCAGCAGCTTGACAGGGTGGGTCCCTGAAGCTTTCTTT. This codes for CASSLTGWVPEAFF. The chain uses TRBV5-6 and TRBJ1-1; D may be TRBD1 (6 bases). The germline V gene encodes CDR1 SGHDT and CDR2 YYEEEE. The CDR3 sequence is 14 residues long. V was cut by 1 base and J by 6 bases, with 13 bases left in between.

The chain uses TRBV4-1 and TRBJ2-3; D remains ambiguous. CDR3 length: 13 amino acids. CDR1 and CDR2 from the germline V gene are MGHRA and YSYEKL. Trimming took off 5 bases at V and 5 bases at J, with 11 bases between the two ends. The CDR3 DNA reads TGCGCCAGCAGCACAGTTAATAAAGATACGCAGTATTTT. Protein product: CASSTVNKDTQYF.

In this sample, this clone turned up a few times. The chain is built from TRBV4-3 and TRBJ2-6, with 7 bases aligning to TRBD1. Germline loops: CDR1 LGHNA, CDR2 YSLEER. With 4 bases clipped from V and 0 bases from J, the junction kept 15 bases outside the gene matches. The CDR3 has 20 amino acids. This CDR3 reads CASSRKTGPGANSGANVLTF. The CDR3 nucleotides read TGCGCCAGCAGCCGAAAGACAGGGCCGGGTGCGAACTCTGGGGCCAACGTCCTGACTTTC.

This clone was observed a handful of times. The CDR3 DNA reads TGTGCCACAAGGAGGGCACAGACCTATGGCTACACCTTC. Its protein is CATRRAQTYGYTF. The chain combines TRBV27 with TRBJ1-2; unclear D gene. The V end lost 10 bases, the J end lost 4 bases, and 16 bases lay between the germline ends. Germline CDR1 and CDR2: MNHEY and SMNVEV (reference sequence). CDR3 length: 13 amino acids.

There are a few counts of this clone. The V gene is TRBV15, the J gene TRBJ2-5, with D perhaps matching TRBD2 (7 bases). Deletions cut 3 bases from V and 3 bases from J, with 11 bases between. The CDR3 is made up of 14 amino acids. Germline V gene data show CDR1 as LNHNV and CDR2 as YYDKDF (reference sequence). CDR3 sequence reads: CATSRAGAEETQYF. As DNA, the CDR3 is TGTGCCACCAGCAGGGCGGGGGCTGAAGAGACCCAGTACTTC. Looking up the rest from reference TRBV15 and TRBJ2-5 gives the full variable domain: DAMVIQNPRYQVTQFGKPVTLSCSQTLNHNVMYWYQQKSSQAPKLLFHYYDKDFNNEADTPDNFQSRRPNTSFCFLDIRSPGLGDTAMYLCATSRAGAEETQYFGPGTRLLVL.

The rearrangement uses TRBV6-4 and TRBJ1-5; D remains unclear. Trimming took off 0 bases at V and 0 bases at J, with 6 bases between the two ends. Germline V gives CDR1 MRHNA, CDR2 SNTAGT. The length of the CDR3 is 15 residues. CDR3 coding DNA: TGTGCCAGCAGTGACTCGACACTTAGCAATCAGCCCCAGCATTTT. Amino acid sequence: CASSDSTLSNQPQHF.

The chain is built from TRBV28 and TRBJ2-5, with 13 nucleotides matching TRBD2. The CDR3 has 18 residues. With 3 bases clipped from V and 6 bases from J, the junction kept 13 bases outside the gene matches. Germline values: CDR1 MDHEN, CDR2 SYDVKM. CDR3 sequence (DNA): TGTGCCAGCAGTTTTCGCCCCGGGACTAGCGGGACCCACAAGACCCAGTACTTC. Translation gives CASSFRPGTSGTHKTQYF.

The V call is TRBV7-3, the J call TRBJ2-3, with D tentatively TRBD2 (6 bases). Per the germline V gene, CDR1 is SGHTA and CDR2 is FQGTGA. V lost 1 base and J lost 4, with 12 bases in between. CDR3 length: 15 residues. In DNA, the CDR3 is TGTGCCAGCAGCTTAATTAGCGGCGGGCCAGATACGCAGTATTTT. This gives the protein CASSLISGGPDTQYF. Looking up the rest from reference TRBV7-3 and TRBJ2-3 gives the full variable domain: GAGVSQTPSNKVTEKGKYVELRCDPISGHTALYWYRQSLGQGPEFLIYFQGTGAADDSGLPNDRFFAVRPEGSVSTLKIQRTERGDSAVYLCASSLISGGPDTQYFGPGTRLTVL.

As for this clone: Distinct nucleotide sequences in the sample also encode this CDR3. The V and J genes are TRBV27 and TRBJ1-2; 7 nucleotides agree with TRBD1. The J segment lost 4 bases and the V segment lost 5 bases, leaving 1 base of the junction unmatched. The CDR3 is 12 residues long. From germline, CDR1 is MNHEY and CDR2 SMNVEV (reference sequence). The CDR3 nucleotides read TGTGCCAGCAGTCGGGACAGCTATGGCTACACCTTC. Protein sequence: CASSRDSYGYTF.

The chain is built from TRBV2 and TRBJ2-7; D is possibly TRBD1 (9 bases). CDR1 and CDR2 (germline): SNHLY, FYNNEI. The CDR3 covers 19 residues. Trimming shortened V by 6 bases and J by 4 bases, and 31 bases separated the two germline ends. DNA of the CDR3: TGTGCCAGCAGCGGGGGGGGGTTGGGCGGGACAGGGCAGTTGTACGAGCAGTACTTC. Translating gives CASSGGGLGGTGQLYEQYF.

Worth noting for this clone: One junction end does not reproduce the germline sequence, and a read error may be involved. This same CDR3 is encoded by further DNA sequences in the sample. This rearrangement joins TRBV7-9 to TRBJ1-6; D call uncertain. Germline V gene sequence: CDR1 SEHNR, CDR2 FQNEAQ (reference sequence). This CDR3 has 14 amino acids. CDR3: CASSLGRGGLPLHF. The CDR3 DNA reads TGCGCCAGCAGCTTAGGACGCGGCGGCCTGCCCCTCCACTTT.

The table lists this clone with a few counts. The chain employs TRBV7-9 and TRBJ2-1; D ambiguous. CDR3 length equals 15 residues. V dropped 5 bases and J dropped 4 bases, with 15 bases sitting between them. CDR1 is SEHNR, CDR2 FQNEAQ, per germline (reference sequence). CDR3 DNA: TGTGCCAGCAGCCCTAGTGTACGGAAGTACAATGAGCAGTTCTTC. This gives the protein CASSPSVRKYNEQFF.

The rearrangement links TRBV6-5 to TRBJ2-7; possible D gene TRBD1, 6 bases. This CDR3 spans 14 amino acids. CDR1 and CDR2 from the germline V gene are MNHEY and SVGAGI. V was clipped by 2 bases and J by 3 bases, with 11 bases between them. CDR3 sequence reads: CASSYAGQIYEQYF. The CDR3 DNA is TGTGCCAGCAGTTACGCAGGACAGATCTACGAGCAGTACTTC.

CDR3 loop: CASSEIQDRDTDTQYF. The CDR3 DNA reads TGCGCCAGCAGTGAGATTCAGGACAGGGACACAGATACGCAGTATTTT. This chain connects TRBV10-1 to TRBJ2-3, with 8 bases identical to TRBD1. This CDR3 region has 16 residues. CDR1 WNHNN and CDR2 SYGVQD come from the germline V gene (reference sequence). V gave up 2 bases and J gave up 2 bases; unmatched junction bases: 6.

CDR3 sequence reads: CASSLGDRGFNQPQHF. In nucleotides, the CDR3 is TGCGCCAGCAGCTTGGGTGACAGGGGGTTCAATCAGCCCCAGCATTTT. This chain connects TRBV5-1 to TRBJ1-5, with TRBD1 matching 9 bases. CDR1 SGHRS and CDR2 YFSETQ come from the germline V gene. This CDR3 has 16 amino acids. V lost 0 bases to trimming and J lost 3 bases; unmatched junction nucleotides: 4.

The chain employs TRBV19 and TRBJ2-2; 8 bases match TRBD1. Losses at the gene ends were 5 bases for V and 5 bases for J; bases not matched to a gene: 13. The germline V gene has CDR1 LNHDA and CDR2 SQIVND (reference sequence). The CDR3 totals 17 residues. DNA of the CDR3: TGTGCCAGTAGTCTATGGCGGCCAGGGGGCAAGACCGGGGAGCTGTTTTTT. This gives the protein CASSLWRPGGKTGELFF.

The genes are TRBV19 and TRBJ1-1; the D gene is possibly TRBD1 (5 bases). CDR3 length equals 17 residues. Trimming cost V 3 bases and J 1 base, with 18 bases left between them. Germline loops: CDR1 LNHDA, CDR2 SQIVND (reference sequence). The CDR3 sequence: CASSIRGKTLRNTEAFF. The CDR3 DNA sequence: TGTGCCAGTAGTATCCGGGGGAAAACTCTCCGGAACACTGAAGCTTTCTTT.

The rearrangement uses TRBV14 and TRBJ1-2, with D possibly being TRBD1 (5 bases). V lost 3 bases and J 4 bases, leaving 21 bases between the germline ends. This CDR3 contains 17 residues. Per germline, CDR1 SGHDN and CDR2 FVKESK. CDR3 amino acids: CASSHSGWVPGGYGYTF. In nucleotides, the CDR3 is TGTGCCAGCAGCCATTCCGGGTGGGTCCCGGGGGGCTATGGCTACACCTTC.

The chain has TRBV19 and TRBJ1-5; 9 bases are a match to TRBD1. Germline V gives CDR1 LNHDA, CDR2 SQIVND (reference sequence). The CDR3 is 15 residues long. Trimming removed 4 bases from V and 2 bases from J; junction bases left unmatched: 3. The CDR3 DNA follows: TGTGCCAGTAGTAAGGGGGACAGGGGCAATCAGCCCCAGCATTTT. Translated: CASSKGDRGNQPQHF.

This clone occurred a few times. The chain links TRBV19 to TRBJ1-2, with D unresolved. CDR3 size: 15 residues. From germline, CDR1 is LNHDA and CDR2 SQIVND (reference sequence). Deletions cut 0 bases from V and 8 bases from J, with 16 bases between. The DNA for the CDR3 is TGTGCCAGTAGTATAGATCTATCAGTGGCCAGGGGCTACACCTTC. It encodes CASSIDLSVARGYTF. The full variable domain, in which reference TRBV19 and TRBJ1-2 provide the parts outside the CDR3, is DGGITQSPKYLFRKEGQNVTLSCEQNLNHDAMYWYRQDPGQGLRLIYYSQIVNDFQKGDIAEGYSVSREKKESFPLTVTSAQKNPTAFYLCASSIDLSVARGYTFGSGTRLTVV.